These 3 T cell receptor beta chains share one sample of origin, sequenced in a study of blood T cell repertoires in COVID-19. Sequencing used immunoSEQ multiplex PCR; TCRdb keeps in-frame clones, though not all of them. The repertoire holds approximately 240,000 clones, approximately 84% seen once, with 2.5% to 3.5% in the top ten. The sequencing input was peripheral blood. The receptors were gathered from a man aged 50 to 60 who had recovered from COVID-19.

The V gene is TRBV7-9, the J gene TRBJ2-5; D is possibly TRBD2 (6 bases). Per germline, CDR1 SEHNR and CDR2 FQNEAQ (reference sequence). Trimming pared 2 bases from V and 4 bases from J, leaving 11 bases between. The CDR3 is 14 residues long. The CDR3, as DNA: TGTGCCAGCAGCTTATATACCGGGGGAGAGACCCAGTACTTC. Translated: CASSLYTGGETQYF.

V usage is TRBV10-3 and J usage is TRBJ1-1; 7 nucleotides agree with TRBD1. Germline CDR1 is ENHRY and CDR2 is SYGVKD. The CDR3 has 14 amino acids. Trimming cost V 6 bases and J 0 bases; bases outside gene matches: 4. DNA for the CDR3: TGTGCCATCAGGGACAGGACTATGAACACTGAAGCTTTCTTT. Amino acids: CAIRDRTMNTEAFF.

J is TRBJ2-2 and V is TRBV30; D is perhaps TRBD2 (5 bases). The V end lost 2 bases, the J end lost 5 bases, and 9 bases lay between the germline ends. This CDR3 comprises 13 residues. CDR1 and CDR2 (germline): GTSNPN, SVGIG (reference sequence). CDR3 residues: CAWSRTVTGELFF. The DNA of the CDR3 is TGTGCCTGGAGTCGGACTGTAACCGGGGAGCTGTTTTTT.